These 6 T cell receptor beta chains were all obtained from the same sample, sequenced in a study. Treg sorting used a CD4+CD25+CD127-/low gate. TCRdb re-analysed the 5' RACE reads in MiXCR, keeping a single row per CDR3 protein. In the table there are about 55,000 distinct CDR3 sequences, about 20% of which are singletons. Sequencing was done on a sample of tumor-infiltrating Tregs sorted from the breast tumor. The source of these receptors is a female donor with breast cancer.

This clonotype was counted only a few times. The gene calls are TRBV6-5 and TRBJ2-5; 8 bases line up with TRBD2. The CDR3 totals 16 residues. CDR1 and CDR2 from the germline V gene are MNHEY and SVGAGI. With 5 bases clipped from V and 2 bases from J, the junction kept 10 bases outside the gene matches. DNA of the CDR3: TGTGCCAGCAGTACGCCAGCGGGAGCCATACAAGAGACCCAGTACTTC. Translation gives CASSTPAGAIQETQYF.

To note about this clonotype: Mismatch with germline at one junction end may stem from a read error. V and J are TRBV5-1 and TRBJ2-1, with 8 nucleotides matching TRBD1. CDR1 is SGHRS and CDR2 is YFSETQ in the germline V gene. The length of the CDR3 is 15 residues. Here the CDR3 reads CAGSFTGGSYNEQFF. The DNA of the CDR3 is TGCGCCGGCAGCTTTACAGGGGGATCCTACAATGAGCAGTTCTTC.

This clonotype was counted many times. The J gene is TRBJ2-7, the V gene TRBV5-1; tentatively, D is TRBD2 (6 bases). Between the trimmed V and J ends, which lost 0 bases and 3 bases, there was a span of 10 bases. Germline loops: CDR1 SGHRS, CDR2 YFSETQ. There are 14 residues in the CDR3. CDR3 sequence: CASSLAAGLYEQYF. The DNA of the CDR3 is TGCGCCAGCAGCTTGGCAGCGGGCCTCTACGAGCAGTACTTC.

The table lists this clonotype with a few counts. The rearrangement links TRBV5-1 to TRBJ2-2; 8 bases are shared with TRBD1. The CDR3 runs 16 residues. Germline V lookup: CDR1 SGHRS, CDR2 YFSETQ. Trimming removed 3 bases from V and 3 bases from J; junction bases left unmatched: 7. Here the CDR3 DNA reads TGCGCCAGCAGCTCGGGACAGGTAGAATACACCGGGGAGCTGTTTTTT. Translation: CASSSGQVEYTGELFF.

Remarks on this clonotype: One junction end does not reproduce the germline sequence, and a read error may be involved. The chain carries TRBV28 and TRBJ2-1; 14 bases line up with TRBD2. Looked up from germline, CDR1 is MDHEN and CDR2 is SYDVKM. The CDR3 loop spans 17 amino acids. CDR3: CASSSSGLAGDGNERFF. The CDR3 DNA reads as TGTGCCAGCAGTTCATCGGGACTAGCGGGAGATGGGAATGAGCGGTTCTTC. Full variable domain (outside the CDR3, taken from reference TRBV28 and TRBJ2-1): DVKVTQSSRYLVKRTGEKVFLECVQDMDHENMFWYRQDPGLGLRLIYFSYDVKMKEKGDIPEGYSVSREKKERFSLILESASTNQTSMYLCASSSSGLAGDGNERFFGPGTRLTVL.

This clonotype was observed at least ten times. The chain has TRBV20-1 and TRBJ1-2; weak D call: TRBD1 (6 bases). Germline V gene lookup returns CDR1 DFQATT and CDR2 SNEGSKA (reference sequence). The CDR3 has 14 residues. The CDR3 region is CSTGSDRLPGGYTF. The CDR3 bases are TGCAGCACCGGATCGGACAGACTTCCTGGGGGCTACACCTTC.